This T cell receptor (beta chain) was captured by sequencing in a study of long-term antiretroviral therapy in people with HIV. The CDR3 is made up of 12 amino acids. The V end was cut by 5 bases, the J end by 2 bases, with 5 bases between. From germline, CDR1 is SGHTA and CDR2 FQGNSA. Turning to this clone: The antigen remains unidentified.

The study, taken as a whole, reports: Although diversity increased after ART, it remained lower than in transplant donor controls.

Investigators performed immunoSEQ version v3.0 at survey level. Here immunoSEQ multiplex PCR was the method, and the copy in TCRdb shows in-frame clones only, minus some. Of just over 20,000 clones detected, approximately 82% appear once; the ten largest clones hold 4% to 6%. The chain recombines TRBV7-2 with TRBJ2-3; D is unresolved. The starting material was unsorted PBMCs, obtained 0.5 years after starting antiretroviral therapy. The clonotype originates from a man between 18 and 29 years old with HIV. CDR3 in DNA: TGTGCCAGCAGCACCTACACAGATACGCAGTATTTT. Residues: CASSTYTDTQYF. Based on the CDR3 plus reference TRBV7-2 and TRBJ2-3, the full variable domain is GAGVSQSPSNKVTEKGKDVELRCDPISGHTALYWYRQSLGQGLEFLIYFQGNSAPDKSGLPSDRFSAERTGGSVSTLTIQRTQQEDSAVYLCASSTYTDTQYFGPGTRLTVL.